This T cell receptor beta chain was found in a study of T-cell memory formation after mild COVID-19. TCR alpha and TCR beta cDNA libraries with sample barcodes and UMIs came from 5'RACE using constant-segment primers. TCRdb called the 5' RACE reads again in MiXCR, with one record for every CDR3 protein. The table has fewer than 250,000 distinct CDR3 sequences, 15% seen once. This clonotype was detected a few times. The CDR3 is 15 amino acids. From germline, CDR1 is SGHVS and CDR2 FQNEAQ. Trimming cost V 6 bases and J 3 bases; bases outside gene matches: 7. The sequenced sample was PBMCs or a T cell subset sorted from them (not recorded which). This sequence joins TRBV7-8 and TRBJ2-7, with 11 bases that match TRBD1. This sequence was found in an adult woman who had mild COVID-19 (a few samples of this study predate the infection). Cell type and time point are not known. CDR3 residues: CASRGAGTGGYEQYF. CDR3 in DNA: TGTGCCAGCAGGGGGGCGGGGACAGGGGGCTACGAGCAGTACTTC.